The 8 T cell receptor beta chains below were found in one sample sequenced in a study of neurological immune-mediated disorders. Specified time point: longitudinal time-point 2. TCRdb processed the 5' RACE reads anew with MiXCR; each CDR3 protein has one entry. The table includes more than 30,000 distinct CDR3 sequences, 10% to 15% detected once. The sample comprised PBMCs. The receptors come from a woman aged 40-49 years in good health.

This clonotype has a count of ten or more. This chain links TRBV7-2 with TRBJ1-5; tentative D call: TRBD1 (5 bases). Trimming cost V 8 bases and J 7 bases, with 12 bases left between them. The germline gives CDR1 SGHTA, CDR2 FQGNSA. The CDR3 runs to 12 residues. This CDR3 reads CASGTGWQPQHF. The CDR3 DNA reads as TGTGCCAGCGGGACCGGTTGGCAGCCCCAGCATTTT.

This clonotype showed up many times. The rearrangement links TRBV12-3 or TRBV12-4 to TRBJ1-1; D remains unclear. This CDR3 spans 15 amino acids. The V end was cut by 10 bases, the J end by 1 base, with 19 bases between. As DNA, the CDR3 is TGTGCCACTTCGTTCGGCAGAAATAAGAACACTGAAGCTTTCTTT. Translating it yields CATSFGRNKNTEAFF.

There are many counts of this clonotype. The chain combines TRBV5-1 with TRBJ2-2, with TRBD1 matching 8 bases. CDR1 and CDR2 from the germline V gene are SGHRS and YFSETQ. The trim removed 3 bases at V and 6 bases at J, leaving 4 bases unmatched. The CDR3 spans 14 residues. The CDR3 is CASSSTGDPGELFF. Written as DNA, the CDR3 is TGCGCCAGCAGCTCGACAGGGGATCCCGGGGAGCTGTTTTTT.

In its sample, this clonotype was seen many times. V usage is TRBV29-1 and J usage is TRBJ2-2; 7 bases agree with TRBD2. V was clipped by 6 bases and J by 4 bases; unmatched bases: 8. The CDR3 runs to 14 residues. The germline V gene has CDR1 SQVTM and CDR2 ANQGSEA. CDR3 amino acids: CSVEEAGSTGELFF. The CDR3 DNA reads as TGCAGCGTGGAGGAAGCGGGGTCCACCGGGGAGCTGTTTTTT.

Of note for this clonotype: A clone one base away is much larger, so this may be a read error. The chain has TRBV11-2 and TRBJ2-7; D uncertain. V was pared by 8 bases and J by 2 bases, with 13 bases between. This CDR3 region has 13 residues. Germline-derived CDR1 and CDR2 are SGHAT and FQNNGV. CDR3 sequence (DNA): TGTGCCAGCTGTACAGAATTGGCCTACGAGCAGTACTTC. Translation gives CASCTELAYEQYF.

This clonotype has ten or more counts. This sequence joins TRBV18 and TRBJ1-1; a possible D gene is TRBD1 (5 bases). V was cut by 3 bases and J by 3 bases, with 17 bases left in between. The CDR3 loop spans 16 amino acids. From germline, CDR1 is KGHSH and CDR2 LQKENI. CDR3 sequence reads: CASSPPAGGGHTEAFF. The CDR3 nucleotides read TGTGCCAGCTCACCTCCAGCGGGCGGGGGTCACACTGAAGCTTTCTTT.

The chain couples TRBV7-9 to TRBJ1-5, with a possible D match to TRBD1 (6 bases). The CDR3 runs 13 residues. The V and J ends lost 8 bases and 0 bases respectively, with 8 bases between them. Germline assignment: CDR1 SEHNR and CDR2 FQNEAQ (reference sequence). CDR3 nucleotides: TGTGCCAGCTTAGGGGGTAGCAATCAGCCCCAGCATTTT. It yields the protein CASLGGSNQPQHF.

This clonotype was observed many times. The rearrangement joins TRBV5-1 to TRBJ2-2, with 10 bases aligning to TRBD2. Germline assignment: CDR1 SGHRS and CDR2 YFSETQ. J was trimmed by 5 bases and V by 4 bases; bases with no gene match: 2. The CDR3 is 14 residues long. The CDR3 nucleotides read TGCGCCAGCAGCCCTAGCGGGGGTACCGGGGAGCTGTTTTTT. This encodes CASSPSGGTGELFF.